This TCR beta chain was sequenced for a study of T cell responses to AZD1222 COVID-19 vaccine. About this clone itself: Its cognate antigen is unknown.

Profiling relied on immunoSEQ multiplex PCR, and the TCRdb table lists in-frame clones only, not all of them. Among tens of thousands of clones, 90% were seen once, and the ten largest hold 3.3%. This CDR3 region has 14 residues. Trimming at V came to 1 base and at J to 6 bases, leaving 2 bases not matched to a gene. Germline lookup yields CDR1 MNHEY and CDR2 SMNVEV (reference sequence). Notes on the study in general: Only a handful of AZD1222 recipients, more than 5 in all, had baseline seropositivity. Spike-specific TCRs gained breadth and depth after people received two AZD1222 doses. Close to half of spike-specific TCRs reportedly recognize unmutated variant regions.

This specimen was peripheral blood, taken 28 days after the second AZD1222 dose. The sequence was obtained from an adult who received the AZD1222 COVID-19 vaccine. The rearrangement uses TRBV27 and TRBJ1-4; 7 bases agree with TRBD1. The CDR3 spells CASSLWQGDEKLFF. The CDR3 DNA reads as TGTGCCAGCAGTTTATGGCAGGGGGATGAAAAACTGTTTTTT.